This TCR beta chain was documented in a study of blood T cells in healthy people across ages. CDR1 and CDR2 from the germline V gene are LGHDT and YNNKEL (reference sequence). The CDR3 spans 17 residues. Trimming left V 0 bases short and J 0 bases short, with 15 bases between. Next came a second PCR, run for about 7 to 12 cycles, which used a sample-barcoded 5' primer along with a J-beta primer mix. Each CDR3 protein gets one entry after TCRdb re-called the 5' RACE reads with MiXCR. The sample includes around 2 million distinct CDR3 sequences, 39% seen only once; the top ten take more than 20%. The sequence derives from a human donor in good health. What was sequenced was blood. This rearrangement joins TRBV3-1 to TRBJ2-7; tentatively, D is TRBD2 (6 bases). The DNA for the CDR3 is TGTGCCAGCAGCCAAGACTGGCAGGCTAGCGTCTCCTACGAGCAGTACTTC. Translation gives CASSQDWQASVSYEQYF.